Each of the 10 T cell receptor beta chains below was sequenced from the same sample in a study of shared clonotypes between healthy human individuals (dated by TCRdb to 2020 to 2022). Library preparation was by the immunoSEQ multiplex PCR assay. TCRdb took this table from immuneACCESS and kept in-frame rearrangements with V and J called. Such tables lack part of the clones; where checked against another copy, unresolved V genes explain under half of the gap, and the rest is unexplained. The sample has 2 million to 2.5 million clones on record, more than 90% of them singletons. Jointly, the top ten make up roughly 0.13% of the sample. Sequencing was carried out using naive CD4+ T cells sorted from blood. What the cell subset or site label conveys for this sample: CD45RA+ positively selected. These receptor sequences come from a man aged 18 to 29 in good health.

The chain carries TRBV14 and TRBJ2-7; TRBD1 might be the D (5 bases). The CDR3 is 13 amino acids. V lost 6 bases to trimming and J lost 3 bases, with 12 bases between them. Germline CDR1 reads SGHDN; CDR2 reads FVKESK. The CDR3 sequence is CASSRGTLYEQYF. The CDR3 DNA reads as TGTGCCAGCAGTAGGGGAACTCTCTACGAGCAGTACTTC.

This chain uses TRBV5-1 with TRBJ2-3; D could derive from TRBD1 or TRBD2 (5 bases each). V was shortened by 7 bases and J by 0 bases, with 6 bases between the two germline ends. The CDR3 consists of 12 residues. The germline V gene has CDR1 SGHRS and CDR2 YFSETQ. The CDR3 DNA reads as TGCGCCAGCGGGACCAGCACAGATACGCAGTATTTT. Its protein is CASGTSTDTQYF.

The chain employs TRBV7-2 and TRBJ2-7, with TRBD2 identical over 15 bases. Germline CDR1 SGHTA, CDR2 FQGNSA. The length of the CDR3 is 15 residues. The V segment lost 5 bases and the J segment 4 bases; nucleotides outside the gene matches: 3. CDR3 DNA sequence: TGTGCCAGCAGCATAGGACTAGCGGGAGGGTACGAGCAGTACTTC. As protein: CASSIGLAGGYEQYF.

This sequence joins TRBV19 and TRBJ2-2, with 8 bases lining up with TRBD2. CDR1 and CDR2 from the germline V gene are LNHDA and SQIVND (reference sequence). Germline trimming cut 3 bases from V and 0 bases from J; bases unmatched to any gene: 3. The CDR3 spans 16 residues. The CDR3, as DNA: TGTGCCAGTAGTATCCTGACTAGCGCGAACACCGGGGAGCTGTTTTTT. Translated: CASSILTSANTGELFF.

The chain is built from TRBV2 and TRBJ1-5; D may be TRBD1 (6 bases). The V end lost 6 bases, the J end lost 9 bases, and 18 bases lay between the germline ends. There are 14 residues in the CDR3. Germline CDR1 and CDR2: SNHLY and FYNNEI. Here the CDR3 reads CASRAGTILRPQHF. CDR3 bases: TGTGCCAGCAGGGCCGGGACAATCCTTCGGCCCCAGCATTTT.

The genes are TRBV19 and TRBJ1-4; D is ambiguous. Trimming pared 10 bases from V and 10 bases from J, leaving 10 bases between. The CDR3 extends over 10 amino acids. The germline V gene has CDR1 LNHDA and CDR2 SQIVND (reference sequence). The chain's CDR3 is CATSEGKLFF. CDR3 nucleotide sequence: TGTGCCACCTCGGAGGGAAAACTGTTTTTT.

The chain joins TRBV11-2 to TRBJ2-3; 7 bases fit TRBD2. The CDR3 is made up of 16 amino acids. Germline trimming cut 2 bases from V and 0 bases from J; bases unmatched to any gene: 5. CDR1 and CDR2 (germline): SGHAT, FQNNGV. Here the CDR3 reads CASSLRGAGSTDTQYF. The CDR3 DNA is TGTGCCAGCAGCTTAAGGGGAGCGGGGAGCACAGATACGCAGTATTTT.

This clone has a single count. The CDR3 loop is CASSWDGRYGYTF. DNA for the CDR3: TGTGCCAGCAGTTGGGACGGACGCTATGGCTACACCTTC. The chain couples TRBV27 to TRBJ1-2, with D maybe TRBD1 (5 bases). This CDR3 contains 13 residues. The germline V gene has CDR1 MNHEY and CDR2 SMNVEV (reference sequence). V lost 4 bases to trimming and J lost 4 bases, with 10 bases between them.

This sequence joins TRBV5-4 and TRBJ2-7; D assignment may be TRBD1 or TRBD2 (5 bases each). Germline CDR1 and CDR2: SGHNT and YYREEE (reference sequence). CDR3 size: 12 residues. Trimming stripped 4 bases from V and 7 bases from J, with 12 bases between. CDR3 sequence reads: CASSPGTGEQYF. As DNA, the CDR3 is TGTGCCAGCAGCCCTGGGACCGGTGAGCAGTACTTC. Full variable domain (outside the CDR3, taken from reference TRBV5-4 and TRBJ2-7): ETGVTQSPTHLIKTRGQQVTLRCSSQSGHNTVSWYQQALGQGPQFIFQYYREEENGRGNFPPRFSGLQFPNYSSELNVNALELDDSALYLCASSPGTGEQYFGPGTRLTVT.

This clone was picked up one time. Other nucleotide sequences in the sample specify the same CDR3. The chain combines TRBV18 with TRBJ1-1, with D unresolved. V lost 3 bases and J lost 1, with 9 bases in between. The CDR3 totals 14 residues. In germline, CDR1 is KGHSH, CDR2 LQKENI. CDR3 in DNA: TGTGCCAGCTCACCGGGGATTCAGAACACTGAAGCTTTCTTT. Its translation: CASSPGIQNTEAFF.